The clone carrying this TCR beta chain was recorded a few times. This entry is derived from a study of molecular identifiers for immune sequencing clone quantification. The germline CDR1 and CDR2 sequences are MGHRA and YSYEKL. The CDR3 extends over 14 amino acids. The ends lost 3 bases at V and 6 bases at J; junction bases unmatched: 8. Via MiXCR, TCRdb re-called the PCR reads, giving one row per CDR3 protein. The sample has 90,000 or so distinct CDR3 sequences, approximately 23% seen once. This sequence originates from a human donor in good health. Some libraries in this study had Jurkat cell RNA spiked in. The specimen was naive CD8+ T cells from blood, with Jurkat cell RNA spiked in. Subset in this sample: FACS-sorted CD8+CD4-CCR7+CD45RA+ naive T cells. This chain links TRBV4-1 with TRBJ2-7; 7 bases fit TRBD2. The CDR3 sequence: CASSHGSGTLEQYF. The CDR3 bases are TGCGCCAGCAGCCACGGGAGCGGGACTCTCGAGCAGTACTTC.